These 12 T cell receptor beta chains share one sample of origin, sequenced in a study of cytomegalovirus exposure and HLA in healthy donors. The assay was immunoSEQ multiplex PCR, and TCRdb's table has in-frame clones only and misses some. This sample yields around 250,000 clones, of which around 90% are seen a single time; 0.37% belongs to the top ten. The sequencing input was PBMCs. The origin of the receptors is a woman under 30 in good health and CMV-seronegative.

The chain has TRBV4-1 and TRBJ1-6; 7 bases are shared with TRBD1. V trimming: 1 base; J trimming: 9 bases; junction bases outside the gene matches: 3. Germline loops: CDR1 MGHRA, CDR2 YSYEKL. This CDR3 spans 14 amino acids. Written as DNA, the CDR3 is TGCGCCAGCAGCCAAGGACAGGGAAGTTCACCCCTCCACTTT. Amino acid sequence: CASSQGQGSSPLHF.

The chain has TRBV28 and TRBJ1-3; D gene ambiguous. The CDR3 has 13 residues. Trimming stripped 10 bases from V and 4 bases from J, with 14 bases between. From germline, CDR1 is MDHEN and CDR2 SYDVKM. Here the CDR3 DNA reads TGTGCCACCTCTCTGGGAGGAGGAAACACCATATATTTT. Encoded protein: CATSLGGGNTIYF. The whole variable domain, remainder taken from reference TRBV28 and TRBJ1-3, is DVKVTQSSRYLVKRTGEKVFLECVQDMDHENMFWYRQDPGLGLRLIYFSYDVKMKEKGDIPEGYSVSREKKERFSLILESASTNQTSMYLCATSLGGGNTIYFGEGSWLTVV.

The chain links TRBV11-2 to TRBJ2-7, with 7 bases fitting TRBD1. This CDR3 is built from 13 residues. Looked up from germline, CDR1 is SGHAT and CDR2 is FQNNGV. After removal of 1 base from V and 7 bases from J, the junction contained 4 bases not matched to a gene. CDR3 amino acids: CASSLGDSGEQYV. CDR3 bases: TGTGCCAGCAGCTTAGGGGACAGTGGGGAGCAGTACGTC.

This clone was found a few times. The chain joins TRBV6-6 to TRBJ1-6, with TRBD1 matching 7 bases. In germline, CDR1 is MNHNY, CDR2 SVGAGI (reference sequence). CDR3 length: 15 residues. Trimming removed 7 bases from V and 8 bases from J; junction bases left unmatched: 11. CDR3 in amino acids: CASTNPPGGYSPLHF. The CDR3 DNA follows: TGTGCCAGCACCAACCCCCCAGGGGGATATTCACCCCTCCACTTT.

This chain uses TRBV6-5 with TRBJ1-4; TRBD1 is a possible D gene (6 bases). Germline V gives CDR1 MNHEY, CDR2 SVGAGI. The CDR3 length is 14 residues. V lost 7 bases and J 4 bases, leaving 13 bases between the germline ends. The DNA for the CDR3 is TGTGCCAGCACCTGGACAGAGAGTAATGAAAAACTGTTTTTT. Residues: CASTWTESNEKLFF.

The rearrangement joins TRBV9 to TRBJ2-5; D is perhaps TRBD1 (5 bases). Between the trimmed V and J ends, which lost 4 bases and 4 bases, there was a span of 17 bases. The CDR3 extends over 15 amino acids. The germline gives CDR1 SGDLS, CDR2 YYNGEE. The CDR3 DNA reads TGTGCCAGCAGCCCAGAGGACAACTCGGGAGAGACCCAGTACTTC. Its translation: CASSPEDNSGETQYF.

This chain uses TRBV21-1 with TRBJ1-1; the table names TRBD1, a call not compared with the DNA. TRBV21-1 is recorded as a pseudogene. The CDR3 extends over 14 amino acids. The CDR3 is CASTSGTAGMEAFF. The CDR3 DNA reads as TGTGCCAGCACTTCCGGGACAGCGGGTATGGAAGCTTTCTTT.

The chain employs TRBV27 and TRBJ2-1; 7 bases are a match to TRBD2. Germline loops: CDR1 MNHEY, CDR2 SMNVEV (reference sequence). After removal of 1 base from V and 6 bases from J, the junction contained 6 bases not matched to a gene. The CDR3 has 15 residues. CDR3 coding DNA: TGTGCCAGCAGTTTATTTTTGGCTAGCGGCAATGAGCAGTTCTTC. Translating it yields CASSLFLASGNEQFF.

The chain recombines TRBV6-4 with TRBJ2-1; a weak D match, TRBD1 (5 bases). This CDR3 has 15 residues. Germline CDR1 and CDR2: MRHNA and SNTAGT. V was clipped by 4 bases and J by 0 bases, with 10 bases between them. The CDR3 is CASSVKGPSYNEQFF. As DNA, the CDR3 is TGTGCCAGCAGTGTCAAGGGGCCCTCCTACAATGAGCAGTTCTTC.

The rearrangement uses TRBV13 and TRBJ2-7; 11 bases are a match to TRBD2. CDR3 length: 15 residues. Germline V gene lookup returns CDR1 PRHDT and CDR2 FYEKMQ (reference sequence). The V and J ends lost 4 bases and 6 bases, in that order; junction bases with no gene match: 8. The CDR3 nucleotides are TGTGCCAGCAGCTCAGGACTAGCGGGCGGGGTCGAGCAGTACGTC. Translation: CASSSGLAGGVEQYV.

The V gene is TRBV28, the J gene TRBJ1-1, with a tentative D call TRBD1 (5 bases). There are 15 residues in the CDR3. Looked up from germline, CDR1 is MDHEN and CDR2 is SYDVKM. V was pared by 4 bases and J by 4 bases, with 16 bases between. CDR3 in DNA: TGTGCCAGCAGTTCCGCAGGGCCCGGGCGCACTGAAGCTTTCTTT. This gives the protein CASSSAGPGRTEAFF.

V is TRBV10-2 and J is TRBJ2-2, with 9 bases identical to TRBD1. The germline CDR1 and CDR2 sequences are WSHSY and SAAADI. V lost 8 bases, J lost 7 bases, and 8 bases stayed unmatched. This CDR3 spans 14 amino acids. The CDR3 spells CASGDRAWGGELFF. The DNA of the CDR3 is TGCGCCAGCGGGGACAGGGCTTGGGGCGGGGAGCTGTTTTTT.